The T cell receptor beta chain described here comes from a study of T cells after yellow fever vaccination. About the study: Preparing low-cell-number fractions relied on SMART-Seq v4 Ultra Low Input.

This clonotype has a count of ten or more. TCRdb ran MiXCR on the 5' RACE reads and lists one entry per CDR3 protein. Seen here are about 340,000 distinct CDR3 sequences, approximately 4% observed once, and the top ten hold roughly 24%. This clonotype was sampled from a man aged 18 to 29 who received the YFV17D yellow fever vaccine. The specimen was PBMCs, collected 5 days after the yellow fever booster vaccination.

This CDR3 reads CASSLNLGGRTDTQYF. The CDR3 region has the DNA TGTGCCAGCAGCCTCAATTTGGGGGGGCGCACAGATACGCAGTATTTT. The chain links TRBV7-3 to TRBJ2-3, with D possibly TRBD2 on 7 matching bases. Germline-derived CDR1 and CDR2 are SGHTA and FQGTGA. The CDR3 consists of 16 residues. Trimming took off 5 bases at V and 1 base at J, with 16 bases between the two ends.